This T cell receptor (beta chain) came from a study of T cell changes during pregnancy in multiple sclerosis. Repertoires were generated with immunoSEQ multiplex PCR, while TCRdb's copy carries only in-frame clones and drops some. The table has 42,000 or so clones, roughly 93% seen once; the top ten hold roughly 0.35%. This CDR3 region has 15 residues. Germline assignment: CDR1 MGHDK and CDR2 SYGVNS. Trimming pared 5 bases from V and 6 bases from J, leaving 19 bases between. V is TRBV25-1 and J is TRBJ1-2; perhaps TRBD1 as D (6 bases). This clonotype originated in a female donor with multiple sclerosis, enrolled in a pregnancy study. The source material was CD4+ T cells from peripheral blood mononuclear cells, sampled after pregnancy. CDR3 nucleotide sequence: TGTGCCAGCAGTTCCAAGCGGGGGCCGCTCGATGGCTACACCTTC. Protein: CASSSKRGPLDGYTF.